These 21 T cell receptor beta chains came from one sample sequenced in a study of blood T cells in healthy people across ages (dated by TCRdb to about 2015). The library was built by means of 5' RACE. The instrument was an Illumina HiSeq 2500. A second PCR of about 7 to 12 cycles was run with a J-beta primer mix and a sample-barcoded 5' primer. TCRdb handled the public reads itself, with Q25 trimming in fastp and clone calling in MiXCR, and kept productive beta chains. CDR3 protein duplicates are merged, each entry listing the most common genes and DNA. The sample profile shows 540,000 or so distinct CDR3 sequences; 24% of them were found once. The ten most abundant clones make up approximately 8.7% of the sample. This sample also belongs to another study, concerning T cells of mothers and their children.

Material for sequencing was blood. The receptors shown here come from a boy aged 5 to 17 in good health.

On this clonotype: The junction departs from germline at one end; a sequencing error may be responsible. The chain links TRBV3-1 to TRBJ1-1; D remains unclear. In germline, CDR1 is LGHDT, CDR2 YNNKEL (reference sequence). This CDR3 has 13 amino acids. CDR3 in amino acids: CASSKDDGVEAFF. CDR3 DNA: TGTGCCAGCAGCAAAGATGACGGTGTTGAAGCTTTCTTT. Using reference TRBV3-1 and TRBJ1-1 for the parts outside the CDR3, the full variable domain is DTAVSQTPKYLVTQMGNDKSIKCEQNLGHDTMYWYKQDSKKFLKIMFSYNNKELIINETVPNRFSPKSPDKAHLNLHINSLELGDSAVYFCASSKDDGVEAFFGQGTRLTVV.

This clonotype was detected a few times. The chain has TRBV9 and TRBJ2-5, with TRBD2 identical over 7 bases. Near its end, the DNA agrees better with TRBJ2-1, so the J call may be wrong. The CDR3 is 17 residues long. Looked up from germline, CDR1 is SGDLS and CDR2 is YYNGEE. The CDR3 DNA is TGTGCCAGCAGCGTAGACAGCGGGGCAGGGAAATACAATGAGCAGTTCTTC. It encodes CASSVDSGAGKYNEQFF.

This clonotype was counted a few times. V is TRBV20-1 and J is TRBJ2-5, with D perhaps TRBD1 or TRBD2 (5 bases each). The DNA matches TRBJ2-7 better at its end, which makes the J call doubtful. The V gene's germline CDR1 is DFQATT and CDR2 SNEGSKA (reference sequence). This CDR3 region has 15 residues. The CDR3 sequence: CSARDLGDPGYEQYF. The CDR3 DNA is TGCAGTGCTAGAGATTTGGGGGATCCGGGCTACGAGCAGTACTTC.

Turning to this clonotype: One end of the junction is discordant with germline, which a read error may explain. This chain uses TRBV5-5 with TRBJ2-1, with a weak D call TRBD2 (6 bases). Germline V lookup: CDR1 SGHKS, CDR2 YYEKEE (reference sequence). The CDR3 runs to 14 residues. The CDR3 region has the DNA TGTGCCAGCAGGTTGGAGGGAGCCGGGAATGAGCAGTTCTTC. Translating it yields CASRLEGAGNEQFF.

Details on this clonotype: One junction end disagrees with the germline gene, perhaps due to a read error. The V call is TRBV10-3, the J call TRBJ2-7, with 8 nucleotides matching TRBD1. The CDR3 has 14 residues. CDR1 and CDR2 from the germline V gene are ENHRY and SYGVKD. The CDR3 sequence is CAIREIDRGYEQYF. Written as DNA, the CDR3 is TGTGCCATCCGTGAGATCGACAGGGGCTACGAGCAGTACTTC.

The genes are TRBV21-1 and TRBJ2-5; the listed D gene, TRBD1, was not tested against the DNA. TRBV21-1 is noted as a pseudogene. This CDR3 spans 15 amino acids. CDR3 amino acids: CASSKRLSPPETQYF. The CDR3 DNA is TGTGCCAGCAGCAAGAGGCTGAGCCCCCCTGAGACCCAGTACTTC.

The chain joins TRBV6-1 to TRBJ1-2; D perhaps matches TRBD1 (6 bases). The CDR3 runs to 16 residues. V was shortened by 6 bases and J by 0 bases, with 17 bases between the two germline ends. Germline V gene sequence: CDR1 MNHNS, CDR2 SASEGT. The CDR3 DNA reads as TGTGCCAGCAGGCGGACAGAGCTTCCCTCTAACTATGGCTACACCTTC. Translation: CASRRTELPSNYGYTF.

This clonotype was counted ten times or more. The chain couples TRBV10-3 to TRBJ2-4; no firm D call. Germline values: CDR1 ENHRY, CDR2 SYGVKD. This CDR3 is built from 16 residues. V was clipped by 4 bases and J by 3 bases, with 16 bases between them. CDR3 residues: CAISGASLDVKNIQYF. The CDR3 region has the DNA TGTGCCATCAGTGGGGCGTCCCTAGATGTCAAAAACATTCAGTACTTC.

This clonotype showed up just a few times. This chain uses TRBV20-1 with TRBJ2-1, with TRBD2 matching over 13 bases. The better agreement between TRBJ2-7 and the DNA end casts doubt on the J call. The length of the CDR3 is 14 residues. CDR1 and CDR2 (germline): DFQATT, SNEGSKA (reference sequence). The CDR3 region is CSASRTSGSNEQYF. CDR3 nucleotide sequence: TGCAGTGCTTCTAGGACTAGCGGGAGCAACGAGCAGTACTTC.

This clonotype was counted only a few times. The V and J genes are TRBV7-2 and TRBJ1-5, with 8 bases identical to TRBD1. Germline V lookup: CDR1 SGHTA, CDR2 FQGNSA. The CDR3 is 18 amino acids. The junction had 19 bases not matched to a gene; V was cut back by 5 bases and J by 7 bases. The CDR3 bases are TGTGCCAGCAGCGCCCGGGACAGGTACTCGCCCCTCTACCAGCCCCAGCATTTT. Amino acid sequence: CASSARDRYSPLYQPQHF.

For this clonotype: This clone may be a read error of a much larger clone one base away. V usage is TRBV20-1 and J usage is TRBJ2-3; 9 bases align to TRBD1. Per the germline V gene, CDR1 is DFQATT and CDR2 is SNEGSKA (reference sequence). This CDR3 region has 14 residues. The CDR3 sequence is CSARTDRGTDPQYF. DNA for the CDR3: TGCAGTGCTAGGACGGACAGGGGTACAGATCCGCAGTATTTT.

The chain recombines TRBV27 with TRBJ2-1, with D perhaps assigned TRBD1 or TRBD2 (5 bases each). Judging by the DNA end, TRBJ2-7 fits better; the J call may be wrong. The CDR3 consists of 13 residues. Germline V gene lookup returns CDR1 MNHEY and CDR2 SMNVEV (reference sequence). In DNA form, the CDR3 reads TGTGCCAGCAGTTTACTTGGGGACGACGAGCAGTACTTC. Translating gives CASSLLGDDEQYF.

The CDR3 protein is CASSPEGPSVSSYNEQFF. The CDR3 DNA sequence: TGCGCCAGCAGCCCGGAGGGGCCTAGCGTTAGCTCCTACAATGAGCAGTTCTTC. This chain connects TRBV4-3 to TRBJ2-1; D is perhaps TRBD2 (6 bases). CDR3 size: 18 residues. V lost 4 bases to trimming and J lost 0 bases, with 19 bases between them. The germline V gene has CDR1 LGHNA and CDR2 YSLEER.

This clonotype has only a few counts. V is TRBV4-2 and J is TRBJ2-3, with a weak D call TRBD2 (6 bases). With 0 bases removed from V and 10 bases from J, the gap between germline ends came to 23 bases. The CDR3 spans 17 residues. Germline CDR1 reads LGHNA; CDR2 reads YNFKEQ. This chain's CDR3 is CASSQEGRGRRTNPQYF. CDR3 bases: TGTGCCAGCAGCCAAGAAGGTCGGGGGAGGAGAACCAACCCGCAGTATTTT.

This clonotype turned up a few times. The CDR3 region is CASRPVGGTEAFF. CDR3 nucleotide sequence: TGTGCCAGCAGGCCCGTGGGGGGCACTGAAGCTTTCTTT. The gene calls are TRBV6-2 or TRBV6-3 and TRBJ1-1, with D possibly matching TRBD1 (5 bases). CDR3 length equals 13 residues. Germline CDR1 is MNHEY and CDR2 is SVGEGT. Trimming shortened V by 6 bases and J by 4 bases, and 12 bases separated the two germline ends.

V and J are TRBV4-3 and TRBJ2-3, with 9 bases that match TRBD2. The ends lost 0 bases at V and 2 bases at J; junction bases unmatched: 9. Germline lookup yields CDR1 LGHNA and CDR2 YSLEER. The CDR3 is made up of 18 amino acids. CDR3 protein: CASSQDRTREGNTDTQYF. CDR3 DNA: TGCGCCAGCAGCCAAGATCGCACGCGGGAGGGTAACACAGATACGCAGTATTTT.

This clonotype was picked up a small number of times. The genes are TRBV18 and TRBJ2-7; D uncertain. V dropped 2 bases and J dropped 1 base, with 6 bases sitting between them. Per the germline V gene, CDR1 is KGHSH and CDR2 is LQKENI. CDR3 size: 13 residues. This CDR3 reads CASSPNSSYEQYF. Written as DNA, the CDR3 is TGTGCCAGCTCACCAAATTCTTCCTACGAGCAGTACTTC.

V usage is TRBV5-1 and J usage is TRBJ2-2, with 11 bases identical to TRBD2. The CDR3 extends over 15 amino acids. V lost 5 bases, J lost 4 bases, and 4 bases stayed unmatched. The germline CDR1 and CDR2 sequences are SGHRS and YFSETQ. The CDR3 loop reads CASRELAGVTGELFF. The CDR3 bases are TGCGCCAGCAGGGAACTAGCGGGAGTCACCGGGGAGCTGTTTTTT.

The table lists this clonotype with a few counts. This rearrangement joins TRBV5-1 to TRBJ2-7, with 10 positions matching TRBD2. V lost 3 bases to trimming and J lost 4 bases; unmatched junction nucleotides: 10. The CDR3 covers 16 residues. Germline-derived CDR1 and CDR2 are SGHRS and YFSETQ. CDR3 DNA: TGCGCCAGCAGCTCACGGACTAGCGGAGAAACTTACGAGCAGTACTTC. This encodes CASSSRTSGETYEQYF.

This clonotype appeared a few times. J is TRBJ2-1 and V is TRBV2, with D perhaps TRBD1 or TRBD2 (5 bases each). With 4 bases removed from V and 9 bases from J, the gap between germline ends came to 10 bases. This CDR3 spans 12 amino acids. CDR1 and CDR2 from the germline V gene are SNHLY and FYNNEI. CDR3 sequence: CASSGGVREQFF. CDR3 bases: TGTGCCAGCAGTGGAGGGGTGCGTGAGCAGTTCTTC.

V is TRBV20-1 and J is TRBJ1-1, with no clear D. The CDR3 sequence is 13 residues long. Trimming shortened V by 0 bases and J by 0 bases, and 5 bases separated the two germline ends. Germline loops: CDR1 DFQATT, CDR2 SNEGSKA (reference sequence). CDR3 coding DNA: TGCAGTGCTAGAGACCAGATGAACACTGAAGCTTTCTTT. Protein: CSARDQMNTEAFF.